This T cell receptor (beta chain) was profiled in a study of early T cells in non-severe SARS-CoV-2 infection (dated by TCRdb to the early 2020s). In the study overall: Because TCR sequencing was done on bulk RNA from unsorted whole blood, the alpha and beta chains could not be paired. Points the paper makes about the study in general: VDJdb matching was skewed toward anti-spike CD8 responses and likely underestimated virus-specific expansions, missing private and CD4 specificities.

This clonotype was seen a few times. Its antigen remains unidentified. The record has no base qualities; no much larger clone is one base away. The study was a case-control design nested within a healthcare worker cohort in London, UK, with weekly nasopharyngeal swab PCR tests and blood sampling. Healthcare workers were recruited between 23 and 31 March 2020, during the week of the UK lockdown, and were followed weekly for up to about 16 weeks. The germline V gene (reference sequence) provides CDR1 LGHDT and CDR2 YNNKEL. From its cysteine to its phenylalanine, the CDR3 spans 15 amino acids. This entry keeps only the CDR3 DNA: 45 bases, framed from base 1. The germline ends are 16 bases apart after V is trimmed by 3 bases and J by 5 bases. The library was prepared using 5' RACE. The sample was run on a NextSeq 500. Unique molecular identifiers were attached to individual cDNA molecules in the TCR library protocol so that sequencing error and PCR bias could be corrected. Sequencing covered both TCR alpha and beta chains, and within each sample the abundances of alpha and beta sequences were tightly co-correlated. The paper's processing steps were these. V gene, J gene and CDR3 annotation of TCR sequences was performed with Decombinator V4. TCRs were defined as expanded if a significant change between any two time points was detected under a Poisson model with p below 0.0001. TCR abundances were normalised to the total number of TCRs sequenced per sample and were expressed as counts per million. MAIT TCRs were defined by TRAV1-2 paired with TRAJ12, TRAJ20 or TRAJ33, and iNKT TCRs by TRAV10 paired with TRAJ18. A search of VDJdb, accessed on 1 November 2021, was run for TCRs annotated to CMV, EBV and SARS-CoV-2, with TCRs annotated for multiple antigens excluded. Through fastp at Q25 and MiXCR, TCRdb rebuilt clones from the public reads, retaining in-frame beta chains. Every CDR3 protein is listed once, alongside the most common genes and DNA of its rows. Clone size and V and J calls follow TCRdb, not the original study. This sample comprises 60,000 to 65,000 distinct CDR3 sequences, roughly 8.8% of them detected only once. The ten top clones hold 1.2% of the sample.

The TCR sequence derives from an adult who was a healthcare worker with PCR-confirmed SARS-CoV-2 infection or an uninfected control (not recorded which). The sequencing input was whole blood. The rearrangement combines TRBV3-1 with TRBJ1-2, and perhaps TRBD1 as D gene, on 5 matching bases. The CDR3 region has the sequence CASSHDGQGNYGYTF. Read as DNA, the sequence is TGTGCCAGCAGCCACGACGGTCAGGGAAATTATGGCTACACCTTC.